One sample yielded the 21 T cell receptor beta chains listed below, sequenced in a study of Ad26.COV2.S vaccination and SARS-CoV-2 variants. The protocol was immunoSEQ multiplex PCR, while the TCRdb copy is restricted to in-frame clones and leaves out a portion. Of 200,000 to 250,000 clones detected, approximately 90% appear once; the ten largest clones hold about 10%. Treatment given: roughly 20 received Ad26.COV2.S at low or high dose, single or two shots; about five received placebo; per-sample allocation not given. Sampling happened 63 days after the first vaccine or placebo injection. The input for sequencing was peripheral blood, taken in a trial of Ad26.COV2.S vaccine versus placebo. These receptors originate from a person between 18 and 59 years old who received the Ad26.COV2.S COVID-19 vaccine or a placebo.

The chain links TRBV19 to TRBJ2-7; no definite D call. The CDR3 consists of 14 residues. Germline V gene lookup returns CDR1 LNHDA and CDR2 SQIVND (reference sequence). Trimming removed 2 bases from V and 0 bases from J, with 8 bases in between. The DNA for the CDR3 is TGTGCCAGTAGTATATTTTACGGCTCCTACGAGCAGTACTTC. Protein: CASSIFYGSYEQYF.

This clone was seen a few times. The V and J genes are TRBV4-3 and TRBJ1-4, with D maybe TRBD1 (5 bases). The V end lost 2 bases, the J end lost 3 bases, and 7 bases lay between the germline ends. The CDR3 sequence is 14 residues long. The germline gives CDR1 LGHNA, CDR2 YSLEER. CDR3 DNA sequence: TGCGCCAGCAGCCAACAGGGACCTAATGAAAAACTGTTTTTT. It codes for CASSQQGPNEKLFF.

CDR3 sequence reads: CASSFEGINQPQHF. The CDR3 DNA sequence: TGTGCCAGCAGCTTCGAGGGGATAAATCAGCCCCAGCATTTT. The chain joins TRBV11-2 to TRBJ1-5; D possibly corresponds to TRBD1 (5 bases). Germline values: CDR1 SGHAT, CDR2 FQNNGV. Trimming removed 3 bases at V and 4 bases at J, with 10 bases between. The CDR3 is 14 residues long. Supplemented by reference TRBV11-2 and TRBJ1-5, the full variable domain reads EAGVAQSPRYKIIEKRQSVAFWCNPISGHATLYWYQQILGQGPKLLIQFQNNGVVDDSQLPKDRFSAERLKGVDSTLKIQPAKLEDSAVYLCASSFEGINQPQHFGDGTRLSIL.

For the CDR3, the DNA is TGTGCCAGCAGTTTTCGGCAGGGCAATTCACCCCTCCACTTT. It codes for CASSFRQGNSPLHF. This chain joins TRBV27 and TRBJ1-6; D may be TRBD1 (5 bases). The CDR3 extends over 14 amino acids. Germline V gene data show CDR1 as MNHEY and CDR2 as SMNVEV (reference sequence). Trimming pared 3 bases from V and 7 bases from J, leaving 10 bases between.

V is TRBV19 and J is TRBJ2-2; D ambiguous. This CDR3 has 12 amino acids. Trimming cost V 6 bases and J 7 bases, with 9 bases left between them. CDR1 and CDR2 from the germline V gene are LNHDA and SQIVND (reference sequence). CDR3 amino acids: CASSGTIGELFF. DNA of the CDR3: TGTGCCAGTAGCGGAACGATCGGGGAGCTGTTTTTT.

The V gene is TRBV28, the J gene TRBJ1-5, with D unresolved. Germline V lookup: CDR1 MDHEN, CDR2 SYDVKM. V was shortened by 4 bases and J by 0 bases, with 10 bases between the two germline ends. The CDR3 covers 15 residues. The CDR3 region has the DNA TGTGCCAGCAGTTCCCCTGACGCTAGCAATCAGCCCCAGCATTTT. Translating gives CASSSPDASNQPQHF.

This clone is labeled as medium-sized. CDR3 protein: CASSAREKDIQYF. The DNA for the CDR3 is TGTGCCAGCAGCGCCCGGGAGAAGGACATTCAGTACTTC. This sequence joins TRBV2 and TRBJ2-4; tentatively, D is TRBD2 (6 bases). CDR3 length: 13 residues. Between the trimmed V and J ends, which lost 6 bases and 8 bases, there was a span of 14 bases. Germline CDR1 and CDR2: SNHLY and FYNNEI.

The chain combines TRBV7-2 with TRBJ2-5, with TRBD1 matching 10 bases. With V trimmed by 4 bases and J by 3 bases, 2 bases remained unmatched. This CDR3 contains 14 residues. Germline assignment: CDR1 SGHTA and CDR2 FQGNSA. CDR3 loop: CASSSGTGEETQYF. CDR3 nucleotide sequence: TGTGCCAGCAGCTCCGGGACAGGGGAAGAGACCCAGTACTTC.

The chain is built from TRBV7-9 and TRBJ2-2, with no clear D. V gave up 1 base and J gave up 6 bases, with 9 bases separating them. Germline-derived CDR1 and CDR2 are SEHNR and FQNEAQ (reference sequence). The CDR3 runs 14 residues. The CDR3 region has the DNA TGTGCCAGCAGCTTAGAGGCGCAAGCCGGGGAGCTGTTTTTT. Translating gives CASSLEAQAGELFF.

V gene TRBV5-8 combines with J gene TRBJ1-2; 9 bases line up with TRBD1. V was pared by 4 bases and J by 2 bases, with 0 bases of the junction left unmatched. Germline-derived CDR1 and CDR2 are SGHTS and YDEGEE. The CDR3 contains 13 residues. CDR3 amino acids: CASSGTGNYGYTF. In DNA form, the CDR3 reads TGTGCCAGCAGCGGGACAGGGAACTATGGCTACACCTTC.

V usage is TRBV18 and J usage is TRBJ2-1, with 8 bases that match TRBD1. Germline loops: CDR1 KGHSH, CDR2 LQKENI. The CDR3 is 15 amino acids. Trimming removed 2 bases from V and 7 bases from J; junction bases left unmatched: 7. The CDR3 sequence is CASSPAGTGQNEQFF. The DNA for the CDR3 is TGTGCCAGCTCACCAGCCGGGACAGGCCAAAATGAGCAGTTCTTC. The full variable domain, in which reference TRBV18 and TRBJ2-1 provide the parts outside the CDR3, is NAGVMQNPRHLVRRRGQEARLRCSPMKGHSHVYWYRQLPEEGLKFMVYLQKENIIDESGMPKERFSAEFPKEGPSILRIQQVVRGDSAAYFCASSPAGTGQNEQFFGPGTRLTVL.

The V and J genes are TRBV10-3 and TRBJ1-2, with TRBD1 matching 7 bases. This CDR3 comprises 19 residues. Unmatched junction bases numbered 15, after V lost 1 base and J lost 1 base. CDR1 is ENHRY, CDR2 SYGVKD, per germline. The CDR3 nucleotides are TGTGCCATCAGTGAGTTTAGGGGGACCCGGGACAGCCTTAACTATGGCTACACCTTC. Its protein product is CAISEFRGTRDSLNYGYTF.

The rearrangement uses TRBV19 and TRBJ2-2; 7 positions match TRBD2. The CDR3 loop spans 16 amino acids. V dropped 7 bases and J dropped 1; count of bases not matched to a gene: 9. The germline CDR1 and CDR2 sequences are LNHDA and SQIVND (reference sequence). The CDR3 coding sequence is TGTGCCAGTACTCAGGGACGCGGGGGGAACACCGGGGAGCTGTTTTTT. It is translated as CASTQGRGGNTGELFF. Supplemented by reference TRBV19 and TRBJ2-2, the full variable domain reads DGGITQSPKYLFRKEGQNVTLSCEQNLNHDAMYWYRQDPGQGLRLIYYSQIVNDFQKGDIAEGYSVSREKKESFPLTVTSAQKNPTAFYLCASTQGRGGNTGELFFGEGSRLTVL.

The chain carries TRBV19 and TRBJ2-3, with 11 bases that match TRBD2. The V and J ends lost 6 bases and 2 bases, in that order; junction bases with no gene match: 4. The CDR3 sequence is 15 residues long. Germline V gives CDR1 LNHDA, CDR2 SQIVND (reference sequence). The CDR3 sequence: CASSLTSGITDTQYF. CDR3 nucleotide sequence: TGTGCCAGTAGCCTGACTAGCGGGATCACAGATACGCAGTATTTT.

V and J are TRBV19 and TRBJ1-2; no definite D call. Germline V gives CDR1 LNHDA, CDR2 SQIVND (reference sequence). CDR3 length: 13 residues. V gave up 8 bases and J gave up 8 bases, with 18 bases separating them. In DNA form, the CDR3 reads TGTGCCAGTGGAGTCAAGGTCGAGGGAGGCTACACCTTC. It yields the protein CASGVKVEGGYTF.

This chain uses TRBV6-5 with TRBJ1-2; D uncertain. V was cut by 5 bases and J by 1 base, with 2 bases left in between. CDR3 length equals 11 residues. Germline V gene lookup returns CDR1 MNHEY and CDR2 SVGAGI. CDR3 nucleotide sequence: TGTGCCAGCAGTAATAACTATGGCTACACCTTC. This gives the protein CASSNNYGYTF.

The rearrangement links TRBV2 to TRBJ2-5; TRBD2 aligns across 15 bases. Germline-derived CDR1 and CDR2 are SNHLY and FYNNEI. This CDR3 has 18 amino acids. V lost 1 base to trimming and J lost 2 bases; unmatched junction nucleotides: 5. Here the CDR3 reads CASSEDGGTSGGQETQYF. The CDR3 DNA follows: TGTGCCAGCAGTGAAGATGGTGGGACTAGCGGGGGGCAAGAGACCCAGTACTTC.

J is TRBJ2-7 and V is TRBV4-1; 9 nucleotides match TRBD1. Per the germline V gene, CDR1 is MGHRA and CDR2 is YSYEKL. The CDR3 is made up of 16 amino acids. Trimming cost V 0 bases and J 0 bases; bases outside gene matches: 3. The DNA for the CDR3 is TGCGCCAGCAGCCAAGATCGGGACAGGGACTCCTACGAGCAGTACTTC. The encoded protein is CASSQDRDRDSYEQYF.

Here the CDR3 reads CASRLLKFTDTQYF. The CDR3, as DNA: TGTGCCAGCAGGCTTTTGAAATTCACAGATACGCAGTATTTT. The chain couples TRBV28 to TRBJ2-3; no firm D call. Trimming took 6 bases from V and 2 from J, leaving 12 bases between them. The CDR3 loop spans 14 amino acids. The germline gives CDR1 MDHEN, CDR2 SYDVKM.

J is TRBJ2-1 and V is TRBV6-2 or TRBV6-3, with D unresolved. Per the germline V gene, CDR1 is MNHEY and CDR2 is SVGEGT. This CDR3 contains 15 residues. The germline V and J ends were trimmed by 6 bases and 4 bases, with 16 bases remaining between them. This chain's CDR3 is CASSPVVANYNEQFF. Written as DNA, the CDR3 is TGTGCCAGCAGCCCGGTGGTAGCAAATTACAATGAGCAGTTCTTC.

The V call is TRBV28, the J call TRBJ2-5; D is possibly TRBD1 or TRBD2 (6 bases each). The V end was cut by 10 bases, the J end by 2 bases, with 11 bases between. Per germline, CDR1 MDHEN and CDR2 SYDVKM. The CDR3 spans 12 residues. CDR3 loop: CAIGGIQETQYF. CDR3 nucleotide sequence: TGTGCCATAGGGGGGATACAAGAGACCCAGTACTTC.